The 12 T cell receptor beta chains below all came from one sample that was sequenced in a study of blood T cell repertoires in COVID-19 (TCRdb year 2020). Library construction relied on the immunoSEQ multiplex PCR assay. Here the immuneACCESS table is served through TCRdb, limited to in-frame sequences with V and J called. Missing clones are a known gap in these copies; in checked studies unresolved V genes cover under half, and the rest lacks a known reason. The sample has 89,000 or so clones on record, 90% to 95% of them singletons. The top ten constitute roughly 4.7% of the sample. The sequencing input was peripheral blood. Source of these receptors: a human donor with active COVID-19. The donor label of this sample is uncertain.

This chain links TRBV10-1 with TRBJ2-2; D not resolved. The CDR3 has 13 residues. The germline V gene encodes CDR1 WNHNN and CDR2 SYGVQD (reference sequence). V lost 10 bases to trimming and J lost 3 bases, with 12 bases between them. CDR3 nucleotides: TGCGCCACCGACGACAAGTACACCGGGGAGCTGTTTTTT. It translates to CATDDKYTGELFF.

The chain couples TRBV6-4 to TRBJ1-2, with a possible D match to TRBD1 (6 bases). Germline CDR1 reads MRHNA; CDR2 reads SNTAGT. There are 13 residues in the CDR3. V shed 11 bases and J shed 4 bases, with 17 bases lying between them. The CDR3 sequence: CASREEDSYGYTF. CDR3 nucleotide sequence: TGTGCCTCCCGAGAAGAGGACAGCTATGGCTACACCTTC.

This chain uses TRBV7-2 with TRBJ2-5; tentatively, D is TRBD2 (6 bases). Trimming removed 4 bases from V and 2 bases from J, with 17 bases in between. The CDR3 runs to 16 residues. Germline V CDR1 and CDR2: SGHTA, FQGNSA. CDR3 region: CASSSRPGASQETQYF. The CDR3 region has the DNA TGTGCCAGCAGCTCACGTCCGGGAGCGTCGCAAGAGACCCAGTACTTC.

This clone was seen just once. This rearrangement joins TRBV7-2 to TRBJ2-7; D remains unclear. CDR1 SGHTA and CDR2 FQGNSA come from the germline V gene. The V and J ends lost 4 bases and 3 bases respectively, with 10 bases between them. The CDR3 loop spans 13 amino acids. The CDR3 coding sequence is TGTGCCAGCAGCTCCAGGATCGACTACGAGCAGTACTTC. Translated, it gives CASSSRIDYEQYF.

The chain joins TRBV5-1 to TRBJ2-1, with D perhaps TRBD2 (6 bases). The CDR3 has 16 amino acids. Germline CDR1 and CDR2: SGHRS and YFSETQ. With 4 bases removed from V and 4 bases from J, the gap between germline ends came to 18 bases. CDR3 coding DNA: TGCGCCAGCAGCGTAATAAGCGGGCCTAGATACAATGAGCAGTTCTTC. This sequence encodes CASSVISGPRYNEQFF.

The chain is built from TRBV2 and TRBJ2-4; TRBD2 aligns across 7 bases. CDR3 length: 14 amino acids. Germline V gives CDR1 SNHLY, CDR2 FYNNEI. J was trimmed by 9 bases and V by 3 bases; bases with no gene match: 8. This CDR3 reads CASSEGRGVTIQYF. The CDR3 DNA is TGTGCCAGCAGTGAGGGACGGGGGGTGACCATTCAGTACTTC. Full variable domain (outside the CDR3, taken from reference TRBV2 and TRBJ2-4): EPEVTQTPSHQVTQMGQEVILRCVPISNHLYFYWYRQILGQKVEFLVSFYNNEISEKSEIFDDQFSVERPDGSNFTLKIRSTKLEDSAMYFCASSEGRGVTIQYFGAGTRLSVL.

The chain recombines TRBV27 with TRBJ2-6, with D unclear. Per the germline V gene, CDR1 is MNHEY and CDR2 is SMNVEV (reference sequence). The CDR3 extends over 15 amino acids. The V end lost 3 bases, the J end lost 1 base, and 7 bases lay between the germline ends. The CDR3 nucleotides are TGTGCCAGCAGTTTTTACGGTTCTGGGGCCAACGTCCTGACTTTC. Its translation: CASSFYGSGANVLTF. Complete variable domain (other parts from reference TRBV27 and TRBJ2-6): EAQVTQNPRYLITVTGKKLTVTCSQNMNHEYMSWYRQDPGLGLRQIYYSMNVEVTDKGDVPEGYKVSRKEKRNFPLILESPSPNQTSLYFCASSFYGSGANVLTFGAGSRLTVL.

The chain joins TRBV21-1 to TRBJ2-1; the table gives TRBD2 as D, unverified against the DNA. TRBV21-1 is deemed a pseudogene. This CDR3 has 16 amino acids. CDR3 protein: CASSRLAYVGGNEQFF. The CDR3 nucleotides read TGTGCCAGCAGCAGACTAGCGTACGTCGGGGGGAATGAGCAGTTCTTC.

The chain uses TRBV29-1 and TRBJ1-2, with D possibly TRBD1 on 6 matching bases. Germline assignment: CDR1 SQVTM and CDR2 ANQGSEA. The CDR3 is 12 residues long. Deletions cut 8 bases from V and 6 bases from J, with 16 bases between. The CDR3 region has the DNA TGCAGCATCGGACAGTCTGGGGATGGCTACACCTTC. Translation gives CSIGQSGDGYTF.

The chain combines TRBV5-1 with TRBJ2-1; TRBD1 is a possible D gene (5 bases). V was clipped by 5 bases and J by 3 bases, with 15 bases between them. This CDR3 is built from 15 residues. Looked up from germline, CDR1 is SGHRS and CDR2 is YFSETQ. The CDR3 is CASRTDGQGYNEQFF. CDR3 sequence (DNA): TGCGCCAGCAGAACGGACGGGCAGGGCTACAATGAGCAGTTCTTC.

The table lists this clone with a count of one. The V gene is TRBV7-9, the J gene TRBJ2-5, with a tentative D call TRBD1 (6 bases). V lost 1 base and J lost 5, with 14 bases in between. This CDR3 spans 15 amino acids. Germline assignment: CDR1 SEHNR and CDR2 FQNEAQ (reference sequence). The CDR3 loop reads CASSLEVGHFETQYF. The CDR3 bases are TGTGCCAGCAGCTTAGAAGTGGGACACTTCGAGACCCAGTACTTC.

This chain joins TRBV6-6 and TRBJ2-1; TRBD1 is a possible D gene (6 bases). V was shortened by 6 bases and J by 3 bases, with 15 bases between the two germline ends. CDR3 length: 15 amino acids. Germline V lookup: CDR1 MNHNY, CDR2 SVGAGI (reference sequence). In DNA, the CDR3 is TGTGCCAGCAGCGTTCCCCAGGGGAGCTACAATGAGCAGTTCTTC. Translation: CASSVPQGSYNEQFF.